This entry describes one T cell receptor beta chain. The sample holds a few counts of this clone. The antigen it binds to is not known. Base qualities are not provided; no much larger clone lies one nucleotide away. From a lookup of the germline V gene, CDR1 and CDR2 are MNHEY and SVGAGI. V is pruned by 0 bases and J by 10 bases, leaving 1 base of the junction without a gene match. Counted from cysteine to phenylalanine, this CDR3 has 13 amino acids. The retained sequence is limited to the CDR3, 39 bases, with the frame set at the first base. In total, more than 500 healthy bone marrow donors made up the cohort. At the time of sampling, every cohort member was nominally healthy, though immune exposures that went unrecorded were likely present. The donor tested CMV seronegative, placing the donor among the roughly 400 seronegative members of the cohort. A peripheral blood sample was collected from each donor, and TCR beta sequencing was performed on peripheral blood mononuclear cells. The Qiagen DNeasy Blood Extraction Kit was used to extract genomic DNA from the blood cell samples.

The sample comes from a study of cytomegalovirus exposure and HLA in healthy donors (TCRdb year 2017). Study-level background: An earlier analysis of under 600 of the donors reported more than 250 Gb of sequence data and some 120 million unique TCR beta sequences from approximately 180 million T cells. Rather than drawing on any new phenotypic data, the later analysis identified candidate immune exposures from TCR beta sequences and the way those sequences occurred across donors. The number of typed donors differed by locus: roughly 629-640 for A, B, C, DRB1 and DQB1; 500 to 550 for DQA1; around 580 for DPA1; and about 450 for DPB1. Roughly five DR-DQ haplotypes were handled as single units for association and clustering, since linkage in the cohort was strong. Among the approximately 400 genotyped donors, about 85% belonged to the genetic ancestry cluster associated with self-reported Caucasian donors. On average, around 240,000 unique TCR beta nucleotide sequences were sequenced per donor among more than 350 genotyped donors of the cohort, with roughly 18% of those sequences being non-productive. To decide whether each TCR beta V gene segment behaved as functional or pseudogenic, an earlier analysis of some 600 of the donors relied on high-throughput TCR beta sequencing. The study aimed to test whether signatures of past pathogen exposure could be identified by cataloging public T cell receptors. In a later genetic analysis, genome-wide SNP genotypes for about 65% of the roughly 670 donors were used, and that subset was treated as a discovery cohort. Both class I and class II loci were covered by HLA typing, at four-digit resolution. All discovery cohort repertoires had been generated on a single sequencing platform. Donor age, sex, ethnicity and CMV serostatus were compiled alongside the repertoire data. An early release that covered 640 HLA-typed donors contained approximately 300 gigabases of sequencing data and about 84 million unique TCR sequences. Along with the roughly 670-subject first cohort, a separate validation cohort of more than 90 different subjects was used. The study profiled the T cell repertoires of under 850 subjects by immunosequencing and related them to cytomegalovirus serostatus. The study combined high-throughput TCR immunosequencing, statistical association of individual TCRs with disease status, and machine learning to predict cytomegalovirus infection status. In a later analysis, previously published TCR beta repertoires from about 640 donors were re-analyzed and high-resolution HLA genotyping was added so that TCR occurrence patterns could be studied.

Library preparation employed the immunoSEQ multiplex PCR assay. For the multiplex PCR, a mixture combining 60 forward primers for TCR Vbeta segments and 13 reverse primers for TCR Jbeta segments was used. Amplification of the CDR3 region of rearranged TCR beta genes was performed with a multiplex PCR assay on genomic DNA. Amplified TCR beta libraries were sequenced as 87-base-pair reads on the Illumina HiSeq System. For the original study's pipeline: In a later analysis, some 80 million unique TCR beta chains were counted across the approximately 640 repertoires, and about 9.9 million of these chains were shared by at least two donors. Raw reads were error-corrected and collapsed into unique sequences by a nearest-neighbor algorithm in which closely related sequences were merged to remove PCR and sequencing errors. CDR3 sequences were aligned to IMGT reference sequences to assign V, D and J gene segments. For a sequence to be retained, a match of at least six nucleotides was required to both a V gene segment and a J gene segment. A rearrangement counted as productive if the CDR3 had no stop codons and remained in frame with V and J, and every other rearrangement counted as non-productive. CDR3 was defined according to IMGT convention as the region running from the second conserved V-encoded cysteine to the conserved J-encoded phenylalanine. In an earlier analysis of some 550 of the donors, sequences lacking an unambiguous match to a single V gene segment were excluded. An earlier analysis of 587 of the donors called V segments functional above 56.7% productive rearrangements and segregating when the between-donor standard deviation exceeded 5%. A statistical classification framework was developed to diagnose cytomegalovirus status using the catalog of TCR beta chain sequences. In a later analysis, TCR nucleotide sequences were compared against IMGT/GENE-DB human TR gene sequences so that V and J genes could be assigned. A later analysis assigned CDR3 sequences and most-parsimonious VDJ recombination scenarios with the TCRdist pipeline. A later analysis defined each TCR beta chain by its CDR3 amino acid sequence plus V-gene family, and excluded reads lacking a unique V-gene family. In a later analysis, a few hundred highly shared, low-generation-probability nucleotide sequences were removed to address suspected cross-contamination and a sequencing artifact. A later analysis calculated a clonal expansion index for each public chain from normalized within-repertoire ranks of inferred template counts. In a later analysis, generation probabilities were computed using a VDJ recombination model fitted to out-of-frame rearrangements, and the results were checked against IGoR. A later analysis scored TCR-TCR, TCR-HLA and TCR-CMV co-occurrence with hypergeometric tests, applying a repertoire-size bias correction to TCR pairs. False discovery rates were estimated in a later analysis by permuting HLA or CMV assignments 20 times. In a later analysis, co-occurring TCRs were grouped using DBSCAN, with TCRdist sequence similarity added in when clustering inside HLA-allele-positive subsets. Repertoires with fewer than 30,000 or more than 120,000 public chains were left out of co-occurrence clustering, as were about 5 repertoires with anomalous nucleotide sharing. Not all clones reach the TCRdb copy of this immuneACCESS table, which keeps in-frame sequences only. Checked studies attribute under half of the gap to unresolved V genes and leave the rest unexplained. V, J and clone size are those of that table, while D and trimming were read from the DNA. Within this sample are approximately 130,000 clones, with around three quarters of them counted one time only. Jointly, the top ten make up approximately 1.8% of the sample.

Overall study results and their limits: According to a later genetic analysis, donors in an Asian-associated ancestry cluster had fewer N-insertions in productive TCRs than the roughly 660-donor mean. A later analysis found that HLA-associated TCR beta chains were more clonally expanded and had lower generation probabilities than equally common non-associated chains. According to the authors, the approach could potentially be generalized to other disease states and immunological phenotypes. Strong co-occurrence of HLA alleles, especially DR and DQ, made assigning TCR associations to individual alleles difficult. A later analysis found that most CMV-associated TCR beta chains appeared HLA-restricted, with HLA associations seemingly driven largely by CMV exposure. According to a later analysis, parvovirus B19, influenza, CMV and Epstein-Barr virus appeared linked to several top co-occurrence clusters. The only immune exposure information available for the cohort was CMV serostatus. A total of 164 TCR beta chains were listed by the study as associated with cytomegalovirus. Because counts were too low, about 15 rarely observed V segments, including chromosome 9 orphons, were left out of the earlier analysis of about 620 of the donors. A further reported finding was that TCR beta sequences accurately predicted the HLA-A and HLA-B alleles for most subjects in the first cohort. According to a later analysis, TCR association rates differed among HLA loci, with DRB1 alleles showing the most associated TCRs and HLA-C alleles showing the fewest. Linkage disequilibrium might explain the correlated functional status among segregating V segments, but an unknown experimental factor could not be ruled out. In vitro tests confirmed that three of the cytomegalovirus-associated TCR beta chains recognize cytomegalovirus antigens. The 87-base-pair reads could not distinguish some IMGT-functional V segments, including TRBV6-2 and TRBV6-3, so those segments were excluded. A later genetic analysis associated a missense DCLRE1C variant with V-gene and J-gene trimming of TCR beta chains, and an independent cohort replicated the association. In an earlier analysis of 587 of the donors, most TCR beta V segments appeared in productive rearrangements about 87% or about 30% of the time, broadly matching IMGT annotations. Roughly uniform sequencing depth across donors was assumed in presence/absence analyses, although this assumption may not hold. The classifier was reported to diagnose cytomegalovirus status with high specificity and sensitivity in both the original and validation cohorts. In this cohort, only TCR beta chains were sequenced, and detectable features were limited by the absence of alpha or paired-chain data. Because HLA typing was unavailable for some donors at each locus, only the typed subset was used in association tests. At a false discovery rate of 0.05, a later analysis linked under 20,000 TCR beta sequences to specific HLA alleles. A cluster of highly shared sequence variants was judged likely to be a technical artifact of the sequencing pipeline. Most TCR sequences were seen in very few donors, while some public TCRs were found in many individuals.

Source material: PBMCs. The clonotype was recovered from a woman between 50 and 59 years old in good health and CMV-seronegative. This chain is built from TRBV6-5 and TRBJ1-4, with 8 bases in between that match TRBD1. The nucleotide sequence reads TGTGCCAGCAGTTACTCCGGGACAGGAAAACTGTTTTTT. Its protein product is CASSYSGTGKLFF.